The 20 T cell receptor beta chains in this list originate from one sample, sequenced in a study of T cells in women clearing cervical HPV infection. Generated by immunoSEQ multiplex PCR, the TCRdb table keeps only in-frame clones and is missing some. The sample's table shows 30,000 to 45,000 clones. The material sequenced was blood buffy coat. The receptors shown here come from a woman aged 18-70 years with a cervical HPV16 infection that either progressed to CIN3+ or cleared (not recorded which).

Turning to this clone: With the read ending 3 residues before the CDR3 end, the germline J gene is used to fill in that end. The rearrangement uses TRBV28 and TRBJ1-3, with D maybe TRBD1 (5 bases). This CDR3 is 16 amino acids long. The V gene's germline CDR1 is MDHEN and CDR2 SYDVKM. V was pared by 5 bases and J by 4 bases, with 18 bases between. This chain's CDR3 is CASSPPGGAGGNTIYF. The CDR3 DNA, read in part, is TGTGCCAGCAGTCCCCCCGGGGGAGCGGGGGGAAACACC.

Concerning this clone itself: The read stops 3 residues short of the end of the CDR3; the missing end is completed from the germline J gene. The chain is built from TRBV28 and TRBJ1-2; 8 bases align to TRBD1. Germline CDR1 is MDHEN and CDR2 is SYDVKM. J was trimmed by 5 bases and V by 6 bases; bases with no gene match: 8. The CDR3 length is 14 residues. Here the CDR3 reads CASSPGGARYGYTF. Partial CDR3 DNA: TGTGCCAGCAGCCCAGGGGGCGCTCGGTATGGC.

Remarks on this clone: The sequenced fragment ends 3 residues before the CDR3 boundary, so the rest is inferred from the germline J gene. V usage is TRBV4-1 and J usage is TRBJ1-2; TRBD1 matches at 10 bases. Germline lookup yields CDR1 MGHRA and CDR2 YSYEKL. This CDR3 spans 15 amino acids. The junction had 3 bases not matched to a gene; V was cut back by 1 base and J by 4 bases. The CDR3 here is CASSQGQGAFYGYTF. The part of the CDR3 DNA that was read is TGCGCCAGCAGCCAAGGACAGGGGGCCTTCTATGGC.

As concerns this clone: The missing CDR3 end, 3 residues past where the read stops, is filled in from the germline J gene. The V call is TRBV5-1, the J call TRBJ2-3; 9 bases are a match to TRBD1. CDR3 length: 16 residues. Per the germline V gene, CDR1 is SGHRS and CDR2 is YFSETQ. The V and J ends lost 4 bases and 2 bases, in that order; junction bases with no gene match: 8. CDR3: CASSPGTGRVTDTQYF. The covered CDR3 bases are TGCGCCAGCAGCCCCGGGACAGGGAGGGTCACAGATACG.

On this clone itself: The read ends 3 residues before the CDR3 terminus; that terminus is restored from the germline J gene. The rearrangement links TRBV12-3 or TRBV12-4 to TRBJ2-4, with 7 bases aligning to TRBD1. This CDR3 has 14 residues. Unmatched junction bases numbered 4, after V lost 5 bases and J lost 3 bases. The CDR3 bases that were read are TGTGCCAGCAGTCCTACAGGGGTCAAAAACATT. Protein: CASSPTGVKNI. The CDR3 in full is CASSPTGVKNIQYF.

Concerning this clone: The CDR3 goes on 3 residues after the read ends, and that part is filled in from the germline J gene. The V call is TRBV2, the J call TRBJ2-7, with 7 bases aligning to TRBD1. The length of the CDR3 is 13 residues. Losses at the gene ends were 8 bases for V and 1 base for J; bases not matched to a gene: 5. CDR1 and CDR2 from the germline V gene are SNHLY and FYNNEI. The CDR3 region is CASGPTGSYEQYF. CDR3 bases read: TGTGCCAGCGGGCCGACAGGGTCCTACGAG. Variable domain in full (rest from reference TRBV2 and TRBJ2-7): EPEVTQTPSHQVTQMGQEVILRCVPISNHLYFYWYRQILGQKVEFLVSFYNNEISEKSEIFDDQFSVERPDGSNFTLKIRSTKLEDSAMYFCASGPTGSYEQYFGPGTRLTVT.

Considering frequency, this clone is medium-sized. Read coverage stops 3 residues before the CDR3 terminus; the germline J gene supplies the remainder. The V call is TRBV19, the J call TRBJ2-6, with D possibly TRBD1 on 6 matching bases. The CDR3 runs to 17 residues. Trimming cost V 5 bases and J 0 bases, with 14 bases left between them. Per the germline V gene, CDR1 is LNHDA and CDR2 is SQIVND (reference sequence). The sequenced CDR3 bases are TGTGCCAGTAGTCGGACAGCGCCTGCCTCTGGGGCCAACGTC. As protein: CASSRTAPASGANV. The whole CDR3 reads CASSRTAPASGANVLTF.

Points on this clone: The read terminates 3 residues ahead of where the CDR3 ends, so the germline J gene completes it. This sequence joins TRBV2 and TRBJ1-1, with 8 bases fitting TRBD1. The CDR3 runs to 15 residues. V was pared by 6 bases and J by 1 base, with 7 bases of the junction left unmatched. Germline CDR1 SNHLY, CDR2 FYNNEI. The sequenced part of the CDR3 DNA is TGTGCCAGCAGGGGTCCCGGGACAGGGAACACTGAA. Translation gives CASRGPGTGNTE. The full CDR3 is CASRGPGTGNTEAFF.

Concerning this clone itself: Sequencing ends 3 residues short of the CDR3 end; the germline J gene provides the rest. The chain is built from TRBV3-1 (or the pseudogene TRBV3-2) and TRBJ2-5; no definite D call. This CDR3 is built from 13 residues. Germline CDR1 and CDR2: LGHDT and YNNKEL (reference sequence). With 0 bases removed from V and 7 bases from J, the gap between germline ends came to 9 bases. CDR3 DNA (partial): TGTGCCAGCAGCCAAGACACTGCCATGACC. Its protein is CASSQDTAMT. The complete CDR3 sequence is CASSQDTAMTQYF.

Note on this clone: With the read ending 3 residues before the CDR3 end, the germline J gene is used to fill in that end. The chain combines TRBV12-3 or TRBV12-4 with TRBJ1-1, with 7 bases identical to TRBD1. The CDR3 is 17 residues long. Trimming took 5 bases from V and 0 from J; bases not matched to a gene: 12. CDR3: CASSPSDRASMNTEAFF. The CDR3 DNA, read in part, is TGTGCCAGCAGTCCGTCTGACAGGGCCTCAATGAACACTGAA.

Note on this clone: The DNA ends 3 residues before the CDR3 does, and the rest of the CDR3 is filled in from the germline J gene. The chain couples TRBV19 to TRBJ1-2, with D unclear. Germline V gene lookup returns CDR1 LNHDA and CDR2 SQIVND (reference sequence). The CDR3 has 15 residues. V shed 6 bases and J shed 4 bases, with 18 bases lying between them. The covered CDR3 bases are TGTGCCAGTAGAGCGGGGAACCTCCTCAGCTATGGC. Translation: CASRAGNLLSYG. Given in full, the CDR3 is CASRAGNLLSYGYTF.

A remark on this clone: The read terminates 3 residues before the CDR3 end, so the remaining end is supplied by the germline J gene. The chain combines TRBV29-1 with TRBJ2-7; the D is unclear. Germline CDR1 SQVTM, CDR2 ANQGSEA. V was trimmed by 7 bases and J by 4 bases, leaving 11 bases between them. The CDR3 extends over 11 amino acids. CDR3 DNA, as far as it was read: TGCAGCGGGATTTCAGGATACGAG. This translates into CSGISGYE. The CDR3, in full, reads CSGISGYEQYF.

As regards this clone: The DNA ends 3 residues before the CDR3 does, and the rest of the CDR3 is filled in from the germline J gene. This sequence joins TRBV28 and TRBJ2-7, with D possibly matching TRBD2 (6 bases). CDR3 length: 14 residues. V lost 3 bases, J lost 6 bases, and 15 bases lay in between. The germline V gene encodes CDR1 MDHEN and CDR2 SYDVKM. The sequenced CDR3 bases are TGTGCCAGCAGTTTCGCGGGACTTTTCTCCGAG. Its protein product is CASSFAGLFSE. The complete CDR3 sequence is CASSFAGLFSEQYF. Full variable domain (missing parts from reference TRBV28 and TRBJ2-7): DVKVTQSSRYLVKRTGEKVFLECVQDMDHENMFWYRQDPGLGLRLIYFSYDVKMKEKGDIPEGYSVSREKKERFSLILESASTNQTSMYLCASSFAGLFSEQYFGPGTRLTVT.

Details on this clone: The CDR3 goes on 3 residues after the read ends, and that part is filled in from the germline J gene. J is TRBJ2-3 and V is TRBV29-1; TRBD2 matches 11 bases. V trimming: 7 bases; J trimming: 0 bases; junction bases outside the gene matches: 6. Germline-derived CDR1 and CDR2 are SQVTM and ANQGSEA. CDR3 length: 15 residues. CDR3 protein: CSATLAGASTDTQYF. Partial CDR3 DNA: TGCAGCGCGACACTAGCGGGGGCTAGCACAGATACG.

The CDR3 is CASSAGHLMNTEAFF. The CDR3 bases that were read are TGTGCCAGCAGCGCCGGACACTTAATGAACACTGAA. The J gene is TRBJ1-1, the V gene TRBV5-4; tentatively, D is TRBD1 (5 bases). Coverage ceases 3 residues before the CDR3 finishes, and the germline J gene fills in the end. This CDR3 is 15 amino acids long. Per germline, CDR1 SGHNT and CDR2 YYREEE (reference sequence). The V end lost 4 bases, the J end lost 0 bases, and 13 bases lay between the germline ends.

Concerning this clone: The read falls 3 residues short of the CDR3 end, and the missing part is taken from the germline J gene. The chain combines TRBV2 with TRBJ2-7; D may be TRBD1 (5 bases). Germline CDR1 is SNHLY and CDR2 is FYNNEI. Trimming pared 2 bases from V and 2 bases from J, leaving 13 bases between. The CDR3 has 15 amino acids. The DNA read from the CDR3 is TGTGCCAGCAGTGAAATGTGGGGCTCTCCCTACGAG. Translation gives CASSEMWGSPYE. The entire CDR3 reads CASSEMWGSPYEQYF.

Turning to this clone: The read terminates 3 residues ahead of where the CDR3 ends, so the germline J gene completes it. V and J are TRBV30 and TRBJ1-5; 9 bases are shared with TRBD1. Germline V gives CDR1 GTSNPN, CDR2 SVGIG (reference sequence). Trimming took 2 bases from V and 6 from J; bases not matched to a gene: 8. The CDR3 spans 15 residues. The CDR3 loop reads CAWSFRDRAVQPQHF. The covered CDR3 bases are TGTGCCTGGAGTTTCCGGGACAGGGCCGTTCAGCCC.

In the case of this clone: Coverage ceases 3 residues before the CDR3 finishes, and the germline J gene fills in the end. The chain has TRBV7-8 and TRBJ2-3; D remains ambiguous. The CDR3 is made up of 15 amino acids. Germline V gene lookup returns CDR1 SGHVS and CDR2 FQNEAQ. The germline V and J ends were trimmed by 1 base and 0 bases, with 8 bases remaining between them. The CDR3 region is CASSLVGFSTDTQYF. CDR3 bases read: TGTGCCAGCAGCTTAGTTGGCTTTAGCACAGATACG.

With respect to this clone: Coverage ceases 3 residues before the CDR3 finishes, and the germline J gene fills in the end. The chain couples TRBV10-3 to TRBJ2-7; possibly TRBD2 for D (5 bases). Between the trimmed V and J ends, which lost 3 bases and 1 base, there was a span of 7 bases. This CDR3 region has 13 residues. Germline CDR1 is ENHRY and CDR2 is SYGVKD. CDR3 DNA (partial): TGTGCCATCAGTGAAGCGGTATCCTACGAG. It specifies CAISEAVSYE. The whole CDR3 protein is CAISEAVSYEQYF.

About this clone itself: Read coverage stops 3 residues before the CDR3 terminus; the germline J gene supplies the remainder. The chain links TRBV20-1 to TRBJ2-5; weak D call: TRBD1 (6 bases). The V end lost 5 bases, the J end lost 3 bases, and 16 bases lay between the germline ends. CDR3 size: 14 residues. Germline V gene lookup returns CDR1 DFQATT and CDR2 SNEGSKA (reference sequence). The CDR3 protein is CSAWDIGAEETQYF. Incomplete CDR3 DNA: TGCAGTGCTTGGGACATTGGGGCGGAAGAGACC.